Following are 26 T cell receptor beta chains from one sample sequenced in a study of blood T cell repertoires in COVID-19 (dated by TCRdb to 2020 to 2022). Libraries were prepared through the immunoSEQ multiplex PCR assay. Not all clones reach the TCRdb copy of this immuneACCESS table, which keeps in-frame sequences only. Checked studies attribute under half of the gap to unresolved V genes and leave the rest unexplained. Across this sample there are more than 450,000 clones, with about 90% seen only once. Roughly 0.7% of the sample is held by the ten biggest clonotypes. The sequencing sample was made of PBMCs or T cells enriched from blood (not recorded which). These receptors were collected from a woman between 18 and 29 years old who had recovered from COVID-19.

The table lists this clone with many counts. Other DNA sequences in the sample encode the same CDR3. The J gene is TRBJ1-2, the V gene TRBV27; a weak D match, TRBD1 (5 bases). Germline V CDR1 and CDR2: MNHEY, SMNVEV (reference sequence). V shed 4 bases and J shed 2 bases, with 11 bases lying between them. The CDR3 runs to 14 residues. The CDR3 here is CASSWGGSNYGYTF. DNA for the CDR3: TGTGCCAGCAGTTGGGGGGGATCGAACTATGGCTACACCTTC.

The chain links TRBV5-1 to TRBJ1-3; 9 bases are a match to TRBD1. The V gene end was trimmed by 0 bases and the J gene end by 2 bases; junction bases not matched to a gene: 0. The CDR3 runs to 15 residues. Germline loops: CDR1 SGHRS, CDR2 YFSETQ. The CDR3, as DNA: TGCGCCAGCAGCTTGGGGACAGGGGCTGGAAACACCATATATTTT. It is translated as CASSLGTGAGNTIYF.

The V and J genes are TRBV10-3 and TRBJ2-1; 8 bases are shared with TRBD2. J lost 3 bases, V lost 6 bases, and 10 bases had no gene match. The V gene's germline CDR1 is ENHRY and CDR2 SYGVKD. The CDR3 covers 16 residues. The CDR3, as DNA: TGTGCCATCAGCTTATTAAGCGGGGGAGTCTACAATGAGCAGTTCTTC. It encodes CAISLLSGGVYNEQFF.

The chain joins TRBV6-5 to TRBJ1-1; no definite D call. CDR1 MNHEY and CDR2 SVGAGI come from the germline V gene. The CDR3 contains 13 residues. The V end lost 7 bases, the J end lost 1 base, and 10 bases lay between the germline ends. CDR3 sequence: CASTPEKNTEAFF. The CDR3 DNA is TGTGCCAGCACCCCCGAGAAGAACACTGAAGCTTTCTTT.

The rearrangement links TRBV27 to TRBJ1-1; D is ambiguous. This CDR3 is 14 amino acids long. V lost 0 bases to trimming and J lost 5 bases, with 10 bases between them. Germline-derived CDR1 and CDR2 are MNHEY and SMNVEV (reference sequence). The CDR3 DNA is TGTGCCAGCAGTTTATCGTTCGGGGTAACTGAAGCTTTCTTT. It codes for CASSLSFGVTEAFF.

The rearrangement links TRBV6-5 to TRBJ1-2; D not certain. CDR1 is MNHEY and CDR2 is SVGAGI in the germline V gene. Trimming took off 7 bases at V and 1 base at J, with 7 bases between the two ends. This CDR3 contains 12 residues. The CDR3 loop is CASKYSNYGYTF. CDR3 DNA: TGTGCCAGCAAGTACAGTAACTATGGCTACACCTTC.

The V and J genes are TRBV12-5 and TRBJ2-3; 11 nucleotides align to TRBD2. The germline CDR1 and CDR2 sequences are LGHNT and FRNRAP. With V trimmed by 0 bases and J by 4 bases, 6 bases remained unmatched. CDR3 size: 17 residues. The chain's CDR3 is CASGLVRLAGLADTQYF. The CDR3 DNA reads TGTGCTAGTGGTTTGGTGAGACTAGCGGGGCTCGCAGATACGCAGTATTTT. The complete variable domain, with remaining parts taken from reference TRBV12-5 and TRBJ2-3, reads DARVTQTPRHKVTEMGQEVTMRCQPILGHNTVFWYRQTMMQGLELLAYFRNRAPLDDSGMPKDRFSAEMPDATLATLKIQPSEPRDSAVYFCASGLVRLAGLADTQYFGPGTRLTVL.

The V gene is TRBV7-2, the J gene TRBJ1-2; D call uncertain. V was clipped by 2 bases and J by 0 bases, with 7 bases between them. From germline, CDR1 is SGHTA and CDR2 FQGNSA. This CDR3 is built from 14 residues. CDR3 protein: CASSLSRANYGYTF. CDR3 sequence (DNA): TGTGCCAGCAGCTTATCGAGAGCTAACTATGGCTACACCTTC.

The chain joins TRBV5-1 to TRBJ1-1, with TRBD1 matching 8 bases. CDR1 SGHRS and CDR2 YFSETQ come from the germline V gene. This CDR3 has 15 residues. The V and J ends lost 4 bases and 3 bases, in that order; junction bases with no gene match: 8. The CDR3 here is CASSLPTGADTEAFF. For the CDR3, the DNA is TGCGCCAGCAGCCTACCGACAGGGGCGGACACTGAAGCTTTCTTT.

This clone was counted a single time. The chain uses TRBV10-3 and TRBJ2-5; TRBD2 matches at 7 bases. There are 14 residues in the CDR3. Germline lookup yields CDR1 ENHRY and CDR2 SYGVKD. The junction had 6 bases not matched to a gene; V was cut back by 3 bases and J by 5 bases. The CDR3 loop reads CAISDSGGGETQYF. The CDR3 DNA is TGTGCCATCAGTGATTCCGGGGGAGGGGAGACCCAGTACTTC.

In its sample, this clone was seen a few times. The rearrangement links TRBV2 to TRBJ1-1, with unresolved D. The CDR3 runs 12 residues. Germline-derived CDR1 and CDR2 are SNHLY and FYNNEI. V lost 6 bases to trimming and J lost 9 bases, with 14 bases between them. In DNA, the CDR3 is TGTGCCAGCAGGAGACACTCGCCCAAAGCTTTCTTT. Its protein is CASRRHSPKAFF.

Only one count was recorded for this clone. The chain uses TRBV7-9 and TRBJ2-3; TRBD2 agrees at 12 bases. The CDR3 contains 17 residues. V trimming: 4 bases; J trimming: 4 bases; junction bases outside the gene matches: 9. Germline V gives CDR1 SEHNR, CDR2 FQNEAQ (reference sequence). The CDR3 coding sequence is TGTGCCAGCAGCTCCTTCGGACTAGCGGGGAGGTCAGATACGCAGTATTTT. This gives the protein CASSSFGLAGRSDTQYF.

This rearrangement joins TRBV2 to TRBJ1-5, with D perhaps matching TRBD1 (6 bases). The CDR3 has 13 amino acids. V lost 8 bases and J 5 bases, leaving 13 bases between the germline ends. CDR1 and CDR2 from the germline V gene are SNHLY and FYNNEI. The CDR3 bases are TGTGCCAGCGGGAGACAGGAGCATCAGCCCCAGCATTTT. Protein: CASGRQEHQPQHF.

The V and J genes are TRBV12-3 or TRBV12-4 and TRBJ1-6; D gene ambiguous. This CDR3 comprises 13 residues. The V gene lost 3 bases and the J gene lost 7 bases, with 7 bases spanning the gap. The chain's CDR3 is CASSFMRNSPLHF. The CDR3 DNA follows: TGTGCCAGCAGTTTCATGAGGAATTCACCCCTCCACTTT.

The chain carries TRBV7-6 and TRBJ1-1; TRBD1 might be the D (5 bases). Trimming removed 5 bases from V and 4 bases from J, with 17 bases in between. Per the germline V gene, CDR1 is SGHVS and CDR2 is FNYEAQ. CDR3 length: 15 residues. In DNA, the CDR3 is TGTGCCAGCAGCGGAGGGGATGGTTTCGGCACTGAAGCTTTCTTT. Its translation: CASSGGDGFGTEAFF.

This rearrangement joins TRBV3-1 (or the pseudogene TRBV3-2) to TRBJ1-2, with 7 positions matching TRBD1. This CDR3 is 14 amino acids long. Trimming cost V 5 bases and J 5 bases; bases outside gene matches: 8. Germline CDR1 is LGHDT and CDR2 is YNNKEL (reference sequence). CDR3 sequence (DNA): TGTGCCAGCAGCTCACCCGGGACAGTATATGGCTACACCTTC. This codes for CASSSPGTVYGYTF.

Ten or more counts support this clone. This rearrangement joins TRBV5-1 to TRBJ2-7, with D possibly matching TRBD1 (5 bases). CDR3 size: 14 residues. V was clipped by 4 bases and J by 3 bases, with 14 bases between them. Germline CDR1 SGHRS, CDR2 YFSETQ. The CDR3 sequence is CASSSDAGNYEQYF. CDR3 nucleotides: TGCGCCAGCAGCAGTGACGCAGGGAACTACGAGCAGTACTTC.

V usage is TRBV28 and J usage is TRBJ1-3; D gene uncertain. CDR1 and CDR2 (germline): MDHEN, SYDVKM. The CDR3 extends over 12 amino acids. V dropped 1 base and J dropped 8 bases, with 6 bases sitting between them. The CDR3 region is CASSLSLDTIYF. CDR3 bases: TGTGCCAGCAGTTTATCATTAGACACCATATATTTT.

The chain has TRBV2 and TRBJ1-2; unclear D gene. Trimming took 5 bases from V and 3 from J, leaving 7 bases between them. Germline CDR1 is SNHLY and CDR2 is FYNNEI. The CDR3 has 12 amino acids. CDR3 protein: CASSTAYYGYTF. The DNA for the CDR3 is TGTGCCAGCAGTACAGCTTACTATGGCTACACCTTC.

The chain combines TRBV6-1 with TRBJ1-1, with no clear D. Germline assignment: CDR1 MNHNS and CDR2 SASEGT. V was cut by 3 bases and J by 4 bases, with 15 bases left in between. There are 15 residues in the CDR3. The CDR3 bases are TGTGCCAGCAGTGATCAAGCCTCGTCGAGCACTGAAGCTTTCTTT. Protein product: CASSDQASSSTEAFF.

The V gene is TRBV7-9, the J gene TRBJ1-3; D not resolved. Germline CDR1 is SEHNR and CDR2 is FQNEAQ (reference sequence). With 3 bases removed from V and 3 bases from J, the gap between germline ends came to 3 bases. The CDR3 consists of 12 residues. CDR3 nucleotide sequence: TGTGCCAGCAGCTTCATTGGAAACACCATATATTTT. It is translated as CASSFIGNTIYF.

The CDR3 DNA reads TGTGCCAGCAGCTTGGCAGGGGAGAACTATGGCTACACCTTC. Protein product: CASSLAGENYGYTF. V and J are TRBV7-3 and TRBJ1-2; TRBD1 might be the D (6 bases). Trimming pared 3 bases from V and 2 bases from J, leaving 10 bases between. Germline V gene data show CDR1 as SGHTA and CDR2 as FQGTGA. CDR3 length: 14 residues.

The chain links TRBV27 to TRBJ1-1, with 7 bases aligning to TRBD1. CDR3 length: 15 residues. V dropped 3 bases and J dropped 3; count of bases not matched to a gene: 7. CDR1 and CDR2 (germline): MNHEY, SMNVEV (reference sequence). In DNA, the CDR3 is TGTGCCAGCAGTTTGGCACAGGGGAGGTACACTGAAGCTTTCTTT. It encodes CASSLAQGRYTEAFF.

This sequence joins TRBV6-1 and TRBJ1-1, with 11 bases matching TRBD1. The germline gives CDR1 MNHNS, CDR2 SASEGT. Trimming took 2 bases from V and 5 from J; bases not matched to a gene: 4. The length of the CDR3 is 15 residues. The DNA for the CDR3 is TGTGCCAGCAGTGAACCGGGACAGGGGGGTACTGAAGCTTTCTTT. Translating it yields CASSEPGQGGTEAFF.

The CDR3: CASSGGEGDTQYF. The DNA of the CDR3 is TGTGCCAGCAGCGGCGGGGAGGGAGATACGCAGTATTTT. The chain joins TRBV5-4 to TRBJ2-3, with 7 bases identical to TRBD2. V was clipped by 4 bases and J by 5 bases; unmatched bases: 4. Germline V gene lookup returns CDR1 SGHNT and CDR2 YYREEE (reference sequence). The CDR3 extends over 13 amino acids. Complete variable domain (other parts from reference TRBV5-4 and TRBJ2-3): ETGVTQSPTHLIKTRGQQVTLRCSSQSGHNTVSWYQQALGQGPQFIFQYYREEENGRGNFPPRFSGLQFPNYSSELNVNALELDDSALYLCASSGGEGDTQYFGPGTRLTVL.

The chain uses TRBV19 and TRBJ1-2; a possible D gene is TRBD1 (6 bases). Germline-derived CDR1 and CDR2 are LNHDA and SQIVND (reference sequence). The V end lost 11 bases, the J end lost 4 bases, and 17 bases lay between the germline ends. The CDR3 extends over 13 amino acids. This CDR3 is CALPRDTLYGYTF. As DNA, the CDR3 is TGTGCCCTCCCGAGGGACACCCTCTATGGCTACACCTTC.